A single sample gave rise to the 3 T cell receptor beta chains below, sequenced in a study of control samples from healthy donors and cancer patients. Clones were read by immunoSEQ multiplex PCR, and TCRdb kept only the in-frame ones, dropping some. The sample contains 74,000 or so clones, 75% to 90% of which appear only once. Input material: blood. These receptors came from a man aged 45 to 65 in good health.

Remarks on this clone: One end of the junction is discordant with germline, which a read error may explain. The chain uses TRBV12-5 and TRBJ2-5; 7 bases map to TRBD1. The CDR3 length is 15 residues. Germline assignment: CDR1 LGHNT and CDR2 FRNRAP. CDR3 nucleotide sequence: TGTGCTAGTGATTTGACAGGGACCAAGGGAGAGACCCAGTACTTC. Amino acids: CASDLTGTKGETQYF. The whole variable domain, filled in from reference TRBV12-5 and TRBJ2-5, reads DARVTQTPRHKVTEMGQEVTMRCQPILGHNTVFWYRQTMMQGLELLAYFRNRAPLDDSGMPKDRFSAEMPDATLATLKIQPSEPRDSAVYFCASDLTGTKGETQYFGPGTRLLVL.

This clone was recorded once. V usage is TRBV4-1 and J usage is TRBJ1-4, with D tentatively TRBD1 (6 bases). Deletions cut 4 bases from V and 1 base from J, with 10 bases between. CDR1 is MGHRA, CDR2 YSYEKL, per germline. The CDR3 runs 15 residues. In DNA, the CDR3 is TGCGCCAGCAGCCTGGGGGACATAACTAATGAAAAACTGTTTTTT. Its translation: CASSLGDITNEKLFF.

For this clone: Other DNA sequences in this specimen translate into the identical CDR3. This chain uses TRBV19 with TRBJ1-5; D perhaps matches TRBD1 (6 bases). CDR1 and CDR2 from the germline V gene are LNHDA and SQIVND (reference sequence). This CDR3 is 15 amino acids long. The V end lost 4 bases, the J end lost 0 bases, and 10 bases lay between the germline ends. CDR3 in amino acids: CASSRQAYSNQPQHF. The CDR3 DNA follows: TGTGCCAGTAGTAGACAGGCTTATAGCAATCAGCCCCAGCATTTT.